This T cell receptor beta chain was identified during a study of shared clonotypes between healthy human individuals. There are 15 residues in the CDR3. The germline V gene has CDR1 MGHRA and CDR2 YSYEKL. V lost 3 bases and J lost 4; bases outside the gene matches: 7. TCRdb's table, derived via immunoSEQ multiplex PCR, lists solely in-frame clones and lacks some. The sample contains nearly 2 million clones, just under 95% of which appear only once. Only CD45RO-negative cells positively selected for CCR7 counted as naive CD8 cells, so terminally differentiated effector memory CD45RA+ cells were excluded. Whole-study results and caveats: Shared clonotypes: about 5% naive CD4, roughly 4% naive CD8, about 2.5% memory CD4, about 0.41% memory CD8. On the whole, naive subsets had larger estimated richness than memory subsets had.

This clone was seen just once. Its antigen is undetermined. The chain is built from TRBV4-1 and TRBJ2-5; 8 positions agree with TRBD1. Sequencing was performed on naive CD8+ T cells sorted from blood. The sequence was obtained from a man between 18 and 29 years old in good health. The CDR3 region is CASSQKQGARETQYF. For the CDR3, the DNA is TGCGCCAGCAGCCAGAAGCAGGGGGCTAGAGAGACCCAGTACTTC.